The clone carrying this TCR beta chain appeared a few times. This entry is derived from a study of T-cell reconstitution after alpha-beta-depleted transplantation in children. The TCRbeta library was prepared with unique molecular identifiers. TCRdb passed the PCR reads through MiXCR, listing each CDR3 protein once. Of some 600,000 distinct CDR3 sequences in the sample, around a sixth are singletons; the top ten hold approximately 1.1%. Germline V CDR1 and CDR2: SGHTA, FQGNSA. Trimming took 2 bases from V and 2 from J; bases not matched to a gene: 7. CDR3 length equals 16 residues. This TCR was recovered from a human donor who donated a stem cell graft to a child with acute myeloid leukemia. Specimen: PBMCs from the stem cell graft donor, collected from the stem cell graft. The chain carries TRBV7-2 and TRBJ2-5, with 8 positions matching TRBD2. As DNA, the CDR3 is TGTGCCAGCAGCTTATCCATCGGGGGGGCTCAAGAGACCCAGTACTTC. The encoded protein is CASSLSIGGAQETQYF. The full variable domain, with the rest looked up from reference TRBV7-2 and TRBJ2-5, is GAGVSQSPSNKVTEKGKDVELRCDPISGHTALYWYRQSLGQGLEFLIYFQGNSAPDKSGLPSDRFSAERTGGSVSTLTIQRTQQEDSAVYLCASSLSIGGAQETQYFGPGTRLLVL.